This is a list of T cell receptor beta chains from one sample in a study of PD-1 blockade in mismatch repair-deficient tumors. TCRdb's copy holds only in-frame clones and misses some; the assay was immunoSEQ multiplex PCR. The profile shows tens of thousands of clones, roughly 80% of them singletons. The sequences come from peripheral blood, collected 4 weeks after starting pembrolizumab. These receptors were collected from an adult with mismatch repair-deficient cancer. Both conserved end residues are part of each CDR3. D genes are given only for firm matches. The size of a clone is reported for some rows only, either as once, few or many, or as a class for expanded clones.

length	size	D	V	J	DNA	CDR3
13	NA	NA	TRBV5-4	TRBJ2-7	TGTGCCAGCAGCCCGATACAGGGACACGAGCAGTACTTC	CASSPIQGHEQYF
15	NA	NA	TRBV5-1	TRBJ2-7	TGCGCCAGCAGCCCTGAGCCGACAAATTCCTACGAGCAGTACTTC	CASSPEPTNSYEQYF
14	NA	NA	TRBV28	TRBJ2-7	TGTGCCAGCAGTTTAAGGGCCCTGCCCTACGAGCAGTACTTC	CASSLRALPYEQYF
15	NA	NA	TRBV18	TRBJ2-3	TGTGCCAGCTCACCAATAGTACAAGGTACAGATACGCAGTATTTT	CASSPIVQGTDTQYF
15	NA	TRBD1	TRBV4-1	TRBJ2-5	TGCGCCAGCAGCTCTCAGGGGGATTACAGGGAGACCCAGTACTTC	CASSSQGDYRETQYF
14	few	TRBD1	TRBV11-1	TRBJ2-7	TGTGCCAGCAGCTTTGGACAGGTAGGCTACGAGCAGTACTTC	CASSFGQVGYEQYF
14	NA	NA	TRBV10-3	TRBJ2-2	TGTGCCATCAGTCCGACAGCCAACACCGGGGAGCTGTTTTTT	CAISPTANTGELFF
15	NA	NA	TRBV5-4	TRBJ2-1	TGTGCCAGCCGGGGGGCTGAAAGCTCCTACAATGAGCAGTTCTTC	CASRGAESSYNEQFF
16	NA	TRBD2	TRBV9	TRBJ2-1	TGTGCCAGCAGCTGGACTAGCGGGAGCTGGTTCAATGAGCAGTTCTTC	CASSWTSGSWFNEQFF
16	NA	TRBD1	TRBV5-1	TRBJ1-2	TGCGCCAGCAGCTTGGGGTCAGGGGGCTGGGTTGATGGCTACACCTTC	CASSLGSGGWVDGYTF
13	NA	NA	TRBV7-9	TRBJ1-1	TGTGCCAGCAGCTTAGTAGTGAACACTGAAGCTTTCTTT	CASSLVVNTEAFF
18	NA	NA	TRBV7-9	TRBJ1-2	TGTGCCAGCAGCTATCGTGGGCGGCGTCGTCGGGCATACTATGGCTACACCTTC	CASSYRGRRRRAYYGYTF
17	NA	TRBD1	TRBV4-1	TRBJ2-4	TGCGCCAGCAGCCAAGTTTTGGGACAGGTAGCCAAAAACATTCAGTACTTC	CASSQVLGQVAKNIQYF